The rows below give T cell receptor beta chains drawn from one sample of a study of cytomegalovirus exposure and HLA in healthy donors. The repertoire was sequenced with immunoSEQ multiplex PCR; TCRdb's copy has only in-frame clones and lacks some. The sample gives over 150,000 clones, 82% of which show up once; about 0.094% is in the top ten. Sequencing was carried out using PBMCs. The source of these receptors is a boy younger than 10 in good health and CMV-seronegative. Both conserved end residues are part of each CDR3. D genes are given only for firm matches. A row's size may be missing; if present it is once, few, many or a size class.

V gene,clone size,D gene,J gene,CDR3 protein,CDR3 DNA
TRBV7-2,NA,NA,TRBJ2-1,CASSSSRYNEQFF,TGTGCCAGCAGCTCCTCGAGGTACAATGAGCAGTTCTTC
TRBV7-9,NA,TRBD2,TRBJ2-2,CASSIPGLVTTGELFF,TGTGCCAGCAGCATACCGGGACTAGTGACAACCGGGGAGCTGTTTTTT
TRBV29-1,NA,TRBD1,TRBJ1-2,CSVSRDRNYGYTF,TGCAGCGTCTCCCGGGACAGGAACTATGGCTACACCTTC
TRBV6-5,NA,TRBD1,TRBJ2-5,CASSTGTGALRQYF,TGTGCCAGCAGTACCGGGACAGGGGCTCTCCGGCAGTACTTC
TRBV13,NA,TRBD1,TRBJ1-4,CASSLRQGGNNEKLFF,TGTGCCAGCAGCCTCCGACAGGGGGGGAATAATGAAAAACTGTTTTTT
TRBV7-2,NA,TRBD2,TRBJ2-3,CASSLNRLAGDDEDTQYF,TGTGCCAGCAGCTTAAACCGACTAGCGGGGGACGATGAAGATACGCAGTATTTT
TRBV6-6,NA,TRBD2,TRBJ2-5,CASSLAGDQETQYF,TGTGCCAGCAGCCTAGCGGGGGACCAAGAGACCCAGTACTTC
TRBV19,NA,TRBD1,TRBJ1-5,CASKPGQGFNQPQHF,TGTGCCAGTAAACCCGGACAGGGTTTTAATCAGCCCCAGCATTTT
TRBV19,NA,TRBD1,TRBJ2-5,CASTQQGAGDETQYF,TGTGCCAGTACCCAACAGGGGGCTGGAGATGAGACCCAGTACTTC
TRBV7-9,NA,TRBD2,TRBJ2-1,CASSSSVLAVNEQFF,TGTGCCAGCAGCTCTAGTGTGCTAGCGGTAAATGAGCAGTTCTTC
TRBV19,few,NA,TRBJ2-3,CASSSLSYGTDTQYF,TGTGCCAGTAGCTCCTTGAGCTACGGCACAGATACGCAGTATTTT
TRBV7-2,NA,NA,TRBJ1-1,CASSLLGQGRAFF,TGTGCCAGCAGCTTATTGGGGCAGGGGAGAGCTTTCTTT
TRBV7-2,once,NA,TRBJ1-4,CASGLRSNEKLFF,TGTGCCAGCGGCCTGCGGTCTAATGAAAAACTGTTTTTT